This record concerns one TCR beta chain sequence. The table came from immunoSEQ multiplex PCR; TCRdb's copy has only in-frame clones and leaves some out. The sample has a few hundred thousand clones; about four fifths are singletons. This CDR3 is 18 amino acids long. Per germline, CDR1 MDHEN and CDR2 SYDVKM. V lost 2 bases, J lost 1 base, and 12 bases stayed unmatched. This specimen comes from a study of blood T cell repertoires in COVID-19. For the study at large: Whether acute or convalescent, the COVID-19 samples came from the United States, Italy and Spain.

Participants were aged about 18 to 89 years from about two dozen US areas. Membership in each cohort depended on participant-reported clinical history. The sequence came from a woman between 40 and 50 years old who had recovered from COVID-19. The rearrangement joins TRBV28 to TRBJ2-7, with TRBD2 identical over 9 bases. The specimen was PBMCs or T cells enriched from blood (not recorded which). Here the CDR3 reads CASSLRGGASGKSYEQYF. CDR3 sequence (DNA): TGTGCCAGCAGTTTAAGGGGAGGGGCTAGCGGGAAGTCCTACGAGCAGTACTTC.